The 20 T cell receptor beta chains presented below share a single source sample, sequenced in a study of human T cells and chemical hapten exposure (dated by TCRdb to the early 2020s). Library preparation attached unique molecular identifiers to individual cDNA molecules for quantitative, reproducible TCR counting. TCRdb applied fastp at Q25 and MiXCR to the public reads, then kept only in-frame beta chains. Each entry is one CDR3 protein sequence, shown with its most common DNA and genes. A total of about 120,000 distinct CDR3 sequences appear in this sample, about 8.9% of them only once. Over 1.1% of the sample goes to the ten largest clones. Total RNA was extracted from unfractionated whole blood that had been collected in Tempus Blood RNA tubes. Sequenced: whole blood. The receptors stem from a human donor in good health. Some clones in this sample may be carry-over from other donors' samples. Donor details come from another sample of the same person, matched by shared clones.

This clonotype showed up just a few times. This chain connects TRBV4-1 to TRBJ2-5; D is possibly TRBD1 (5 bases). V lost 2 bases and J 4 bases, leaving 26 bases between the germline ends. The CDR3 contains 19 residues. Germline CDR1 and CDR2: MGHRA and YSYEKL. Here the CDR3 reads CASSQIGRGSSAGLETQYF. The CDR3 region has the DNA TGCGCCAGCAGCCAAATCGGGCGCGGCTCCTCCGCAGGGTTAGAGACCCAGTACTTC.

This clonotype was seen at least ten times. The chain employs TRBV5-5 and TRBJ1-5; D might be TRBD1 (6 bases). Deletions cut 0 bases from V and 2 bases from J, with 12 bases between. The V gene's germline CDR1 is SGHKS and CDR2 YYEKEE (reference sequence). The CDR3 sequence is 16 residues long. The chain's CDR3 is CASSLDGGGGNQPQHF. As DNA, the CDR3 is TGTGCCAGCAGCTTGGACGGGGGCGGTGGCAATCAGCCCCAGCATTTT.

A few counts support this clonotype. The chain recombines TRBV12-3 or TRBV12-4 with TRBJ2-3, with 12 bases fitting TRBD2. This CDR3 has 17 amino acids. The V segment lost 6 bases and the J segment 7 bases; nucleotides outside the gene matches: 14. The CDR3 protein is CASSSRLAGASRNTQYF. For the CDR3, the DNA is TGTGCCAGCAGCTCGAGACTAGCGGGGGCGTCCAGGAATACGCAGTATTTT.

The gene calls are TRBV6-5 and TRBJ2-6, with D possibly TRBD2 on 6 matching bases. This CDR3 has 16 residues. The V gene's germline CDR1 is MNHEY and CDR2 SVGAGI. V shed 4 bases and J shed 0 bases, with 10 bases lying between them. CDR3 nucleotide sequence: TGTGCCAGCAGTTCCCGGGGAGGCTCTGGGGCCAACGTCCTGACTTTC. This encodes CASSSRGGSGANVLTF.

The chain couples TRBV18 to TRBJ2-7; possibly TRBD2 for D (6 bases). The CDR3 is made up of 18 amino acids. The V gene's germline CDR1 is KGHSH and CDR2 LQKENI. V was cut by 4 bases and J by 2 bases, with 24 bases left in between. The CDR3 DNA follows: TGTGCCAGCTCACGGGGCGCCAGGTTTAGCGGTGCCCCCTACGAGCAGTACTTC. Translating gives CASSRGARFSGAPYEQYF.

The V and J genes are TRBV25-1 and TRBJ2-5; weak D call: TRBD1 (5 bases). V lost 1 base to trimming and J lost 2 bases, with 8 bases between them. CDR3 length: 14 amino acids. Germline CDR1 MGHDK, CDR2 SYGVNS. CDR3 coding DNA: TGTGCCAGCAGTGAATTTAAGGGGCAAGAGACCCAGTACTTC. Its translation is CASSEFKGQETQYF.

This clonotype was observed a handful of times. V gene TRBV20-1 combines with J gene TRBJ2-7; unclear D gene. Trimming pared 1 base from V and 0 bases from J, leaving 13 bases between. Per the germline V gene, CDR1 is DFQATT and CDR2 is SNEGSKA (reference sequence). This CDR3 region has 15 residues. CDR3 residues: CSARAMDGLSYEQYF. CDR3 coding DNA: TGCAGTGCTAGAGCGATGGACGGCCTCTCCTACGAGCAGTACTTC.

This clonotype was found a few times. The CDR3 protein is CSVEERAGRRQETQYF. The CDR3 DNA is TGCAGCGTTGAAGAACGGGCAGGGAGGAGACAAGAGACCCAGTACTTC. The chain links TRBV29-1 to TRBJ2-5; perhaps TRBD2 as D (6 bases). The CDR3 consists of 16 residues. Germline lookup yields CDR1 SQVTM and CDR2 ANQGSEA. Trimming left V 0 bases short and J 2 bases short, with 16 bases between. The whole variable domain, filled in from reference TRBV29-1 and TRBJ2-5, reads SAVISQKPSRDICQRGTSLTIQCQVDSQVTMMFWYRQQPGQSLTLIATANQGSEATYESGFVIDKFPISRPNLTFSTLTVSNMSPEDSSIYLCSVEERAGRRQETQYFGPGTRLLVL.

This clonotype was detected ten times or more. The chain recombines TRBV20-1 with TRBJ1-1; D remains unclear. Between the trimmed V and J ends, which lost 6 bases and 0 bases, there was a span of 14 bases. This CDR3 region has 14 residues. Germline lookup yields CDR1 DFQATT and CDR2 SNEGSKA (reference sequence). In DNA form, the CDR3 reads TGCAGTGCCCTTCCTACGGGCATGAACACTGAAGCTTTCTTT. Protein sequence: CSALPTGMNTEAFF.

This clonotype was observed many times. The chain joins TRBV6-5 to TRBJ1-3; TRBD1 matches at 8 bases. This CDR3 is built from 18 residues. The ends lost 5 bases at V and 0 bases at J; junction bases unmatched: 12. Germline CDR1 MNHEY, CDR2 SVGAGI. The CDR3 DNA reads as TGTGCCAGCAGTACCGGGACAGGCTTTTTTTACTCTGGAAACACCATATATTTT. Encoded protein: CASSTGTGFFYSGNTIYF.

This clonotype was observed a handful of times. The V and J genes are TRBV14 and TRBJ2-3; 8 bases are a match to TRBD2. Looked up from germline, CDR1 is SGHDN and CDR2 is FVKESK. CDR3 size: 16 residues. Losses at the gene ends were 5 bases for V and 2 bases for J; bases not matched to a gene: 9. DNA for the CDR3: TGTGCCAGCAGCAGGACTAGCTCCCAATTCACAGATACGCAGTATTTT. Protein: CASSRTSSQFTDTQYF. Full variable domain (remainder filled in from reference TRBV14 and TRBJ2-3): EAGVTQFPSHSVIEKGQTVTLRCDPISGHDNLYWYRRVMGKEIKFLLHFVKESKQDESGMPNNRFLAERTGGTYSTLKVQPAELEDSGVYFCASSRTSSQFTDTQYFGPGTRLTVL.

This chain uses TRBV5-1 with TRBJ1-6, with TRBD1 identical over 7 bases. The CDR3 sequence is 17 residues long. Germline-derived CDR1 and CDR2 are SGHRS and YFSETQ. The J segment lost 0 bases and the V segment lost 3 bases, leaving 6 bases of the junction unmatched. The CDR3 loop reads CASSSGQLSSYNSPLHF. The CDR3 DNA follows: TGCGCCAGCAGCTCGGGACAGTTGAGCTCCTATAATTCACCCCTCCACTTT.

Many counts were recorded for this clonotype. V usage is TRBV4-3 and J usage is TRBJ2-5, with TRBD2 as a possible D gene (5 bases). Trimming removed 0 bases at V and 2 bases at J, with 10 bases between. Germline V gene sequence: CDR1 LGHNA, CDR2 YSLEER. The CDR3 extends over 15 amino acids. The DNA of the CDR3 is TGCGCCAGCAGCCAAGATCTAGCAGTACAAGAGACCCAGTACTTC. Encoded protein: CASSQDLAVQETQYF.

This clonotype has at least ten counts. The chain combines TRBV20-1 with TRBJ2-7, with TRBD1 matching over 8 bases. The J segment lost 1 base and the V segment lost 0 bases, leaving 2 bases of the junction unmatched. The CDR3 is made up of 14 amino acids. Germline loops: CDR1 DFQATT, CDR2 SNEGSKA (reference sequence). This CDR3 is CSARDRDRSYEQYF. Here the CDR3 DNA reads TGCAGTGCTAGAGACCGGGACAGGTCCTACGAGCAGTACTTC.

The chain employs TRBV11-2 and TRBJ2-3; 10 bases match TRBD1. Germline trimming cut 6 bases from V and 2 bases from J; bases unmatched to any gene: 8. The germline V gene encodes CDR1 SGHAT and CDR2 FQNNGV. This CDR3 comprises 16 residues. CDR3 amino acids: CASSYTGTGVTDTQYF. The CDR3 DNA reads as TGTGCCAGCAGTTACACCGGGACAGGGGTCACAGATACGCAGTATTTT.

This clonotype was detected only a few times. V usage is TRBV6-5 and J usage is TRBJ1-5; D call uncertain. V dropped 6 bases and J dropped 4 bases, with 10 bases sitting between them. The CDR3 spans 13 residues. Germline V gene lookup returns CDR1 MNHEY and CDR2 SVGAGI. This CDR3 reads CASRPTWNQPQHF. The CDR3 DNA is TGTGCCAGCAGGCCGACATGGAATCAGCCCCAGCATTTT.

This clonotype was detected ten times or more. The rearrangement links TRBV12-3 or TRBV12-4 to TRBJ2-3; perhaps TRBD2 as D (6 bases). The V end was cut by 5 bases, the J end by 4 bases, with 13 bases between. The CDR3 spans 14 residues. The CDR3: CASSPGVGADTQYF. The CDR3 coding sequence is TGTGCCAGCAGTCCGGGAGTGGGGGCAGATACGCAGTATTTT.

The CDR3 spells CASSLTRSDTQYF. The CDR3 nucleotides read TGTGCCAGCAGCTTAACTAGATCAGATACGCAGTATTTT. The gene calls are TRBV7-9 and TRBJ2-3, with a possible D match to TRBD2 (5 bases). The CDR3 loop spans 13 amino acids. The V and J ends lost 2 bases and 4 bases respectively, with 7 bases between them. Germline V lookup: CDR1 SEHNR, CDR2 FQNEAQ (reference sequence).

Only a few counts were recorded for this clonotype. V and J are TRBV2 and TRBJ2-2; 7 bases match TRBD1. The germline V gene has CDR1 SNHLY and CDR2 FYNNEI. The CDR3 has 15 amino acids. Losses at the gene ends were 5 bases for V and 1 base for J; bases not matched to a gene: 4. The CDR3 sequence is CASSPTGVNTGELFF. In DNA form, the CDR3 reads TGTGCCAGCAGTCCCACAGGGGTGAACACCGGGGAGCTGTTTTTT. The full variable domain, rest sourced from reference TRBV2 and TRBJ2-2, is EPEVTQTPSHQVTQMGQEVILRCVPISNHLYFYWYRQILGQKVEFLVSFYNNEISEKSEIFDDQFSVERPDGSNFTLKIRSTKLEDSAMYFCASSPTGVNTGELFFGEGSRLTVL.

This clonotype was counted at least ten times. CDR3 sequence: CASSYALGGVGSPLHF. The CDR3 coding sequence is TGTGCCAGCAGTTACGCCCTCGGAGGGGTAGGTTCACCCCTCCACTTT. V gene TRBV6-2 or TRBV6-3 combines with J gene TRBJ1-6; D possibly corresponds to TRBD1 (5 bases). V lost 2 bases and J lost 9, with 17 bases in between. The CDR3 runs 16 residues. The germline CDR1 and CDR2 sequences are MNHEY and SVGEGT.